A single sample is the source of the 15 T cell receptor beta chains below, sequenced in a study of CD8 T cells in Susac syndrome (dated by TCRdb to between 2018 and 2020). The library was produced with the immunoSEQ multiplex PCR assay. RNA was extracted using the RNeasy kit, and roughly 0.5 to 1 ug of the RNA was reverse transcribed with random hexamers. Using fastp at Q25 and MiXCR, TCRdb reprocessed the public reads and kept productive beta chains. Merged by CDR3 protein, the rows form single entries marked with the most common genes and DNA. The sample has 150,000 to 200,000 distinct CDR3 sequences on record, around 96% of them singletons. Of the sample, roughly 0.14% is held by the ten largest clones. The sequencing input was CD4+ T cells from PBMCs. The receptors originated from a human donor in good health.

This chain links TRBV5-1 with TRBJ2-5; D uncertain. Trimming took off 0 bases at V and 1 base at J, with 16 bases between the two ends. Germline V gene lookup returns CDR1 SGHRS and CDR2 YFSETQ. CDR3 length equals 17 residues. CDR3 sequence (DNA): TGCGCCAGCAGCTTGGGCGGAGTGGACGGAAGCCAAGAGACCCAGTACTTC. It yields the protein CASSLGGVDGSQETQYF.

The chain employs TRBV20-1 and TRBJ2-3; 9 bases match TRBD2. V lost 3 bases to trimming and J lost 5 bases; unmatched junction nucleotides: 9. Germline CDR1 and CDR2: DFQATT and SNEGSKA (reference sequence). The CDR3 spans 15 residues. DNA of the CDR3: TGCAGTGCTAGGTCAATAGCGGGGGAGCGAGATACGCAGTATTTT. Protein: CSARSIAGERDTQYF.

The V and J genes are TRBV2 and TRBJ2-4, with 9 bases identical to TRBD1. Germline CDR1 reads SNHLY; CDR2 reads FYNNEI. Trimming at V came to 6 bases and at J to 8 bases, leaving 5 bases not matched to a gene. The length of the CDR3 is 13 residues. CDR3 sequence (DNA): TGTGCCAGCAGCAGGGACAGGGAGGACATTCAGTACTTC. This sequence encodes CASSRDREDIQYF.

This clonotype was detected once. V usage is TRBV20-1 and J usage is TRBJ2-5, with 7 bases that match TRBD2. CDR1 is DFQATT and CDR2 is SNEGSKA in the germline V gene (reference sequence). The CDR3 extends over 14 amino acids. With V trimmed by 3 bases and J by 5 bases, 9 bases remained unmatched. The CDR3: CSASRPGTTETQYF. CDR3 nucleotide sequence: TGCAGTGCTAGCCGGCCCGGGACTACCGAGACCCAGTACTTC.

This sequence joins TRBV4-3 and TRBJ2-3; 14 nucleotides align to TRBD2. This CDR3 is 18 amino acids long. CDR1 is LGHNA, CDR2 YSLEER, per germline. V dropped 3 bases and J dropped 3; count of bases not matched to a gene: 8. The CDR3 region is CASSQESTSGGVTDTQYF. The CDR3 nucleotides read TGCGCCAGCAGCCAGGAATCGACTAGCGGGGGGGTGACAGATACGCAGTATTTT.

V and J are TRBV12-3 or TRBV12-4 and TRBJ1-1; possibly TRBD1 for D (5 bases). V was shortened by 3 bases and J by 7 bases, with 15 bases between the two germline ends. The CDR3 loop spans 14 amino acids. The CDR3 DNA follows: TGTGCCAGCAGTTTCGACAGAGGATTCGGTGAAGCTTTCTTT. Translating it yields CASSFDRGFGEAFF.

The gene calls are TRBV19 and TRBJ2-2; D might be TRBD1 (6 bases). This CDR3 is built from 14 residues. Germline loops: CDR1 LNHDA, CDR2 SQIVND (reference sequence). The V and J ends lost 4 bases and 3 bases respectively, with 9 bases between them. The CDR3 is CASSTAGDTGELFF. The DNA of the CDR3 is TGTGCCAGTAGTACCGCAGGGGACACCGGGGAGCTGTTTTTT. The full variable domain, its missing parts supplied by reference TRBV19 and TRBJ2-2, is DGGITQSPKYLFRKEGQNVTLSCEQNLNHDAMYWYRQDPGQGLRLIYYSQIVNDFQKGDIAEGYSVSREKKESFPLTVTSAQKNPTAFYLCASSTAGDTGELFFGEGSRLTVL.

The rearrangement links TRBV5-1 to TRBJ2-3; possible D gene TRBD2, 6 bases. CDR1 and CDR2 from the germline V gene are SGHRS and YFSETQ. CDR3 length equals 16 residues. With 4 bases removed from V and 2 bases from J, the gap between germline ends came to 17 bases. CDR3 sequence reads: CASSEEAGRYTDTQYF. CDR3 in DNA: TGCGCCAGCAGCGAAGAGGCAGGGAGGTACACAGATACGCAGTATTTT.

The chain couples TRBV3-1 to TRBJ2-7; D gene uncertain. V was shortened by 0 bases and J by 4 bases, with 13 bases between the two germline ends. The CDR3 runs 15 residues. Per germline, CDR1 LGHDT and CDR2 YNNKEL (reference sequence). CDR3: CASSQDLLRVYEQYF. The CDR3 DNA follows: TGTGCCAGCAGCCAAGACCTCCTCCGGGTTTACGAGCAGTACTTC.

The J gene is TRBJ2-2, the V gene TRBV20-1; 13 positions match TRBD2. Unmatched junction bases numbered 7, after V lost 5 bases and J lost 10 bases. Looked up from germline, CDR1 is DFQATT and CDR2 is SNEGSKA (reference sequence). This CDR3 has 14 residues. Written as DNA, the CDR3 is TGCAGTGCTGCAACTAGCGGGGGGGCCAAGGAGCTGTTTTTT. It is translated as CSAATSGGAKELFF.

In nucleotides, the CDR3 is TGTGCCAGCAGTTTTCCACAGGGGGAGCAGTACTTC. Translation: CASSFPQGEQYF. The chain couples TRBV28 to TRBJ2-7; 7 nucleotides line up with TRBD1. The CDR3 totals 12 residues. Germline V gives CDR1 MDHEN, CDR2 SYDVKM. The J segment lost 7 bases and the V segment lost 3 bases, leaving 3 bases of the junction unmatched.

This chain connects TRBV18 to TRBJ2-1, with TRBD1 as a possible D gene (6 bases). Trimming left V 3 bases short and J 6 bases short, with 15 bases between. Germline V gene sequence: CDR1 KGHSH, CDR2 LQKENI. This CDR3 contains 15 residues. The CDR3 nucleotides read TGTGCCAGCTCACCTACAGGGTCAATTCTCAATGAGCAGTTCTTC. Its protein is CASSPTGSILNEQFF.

This rearrangement joins TRBV6-5 to TRBJ2-7, with 8 positions matching TRBD2. Germline loops: CDR1 MNHEY, CDR2 SVGAGI. There are 16 residues in the CDR3. The trim removed 2 bases at V and 2 bases at J, leaving 8 bases unmatched. CDR3 in DNA: TGTGCCAGCAGTTACGGAACTAGCGGTGGGACCTACGAGCAGTACTTC. It is translated as CASSYGTSGGTYEQYF.

V gene TRBV28 combines with J gene TRBJ2-3; 7 bases are shared with TRBD1. Germline loops: CDR1 MDHEN, CDR2 SYDVKM. Unmatched junction bases numbered 4, after V lost 3 bases and J lost 4 bases. The CDR3 spans 14 residues. The CDR3 coding sequence is TGTGCCAGCAGTTTTAGGCAGGGGGCAGATACGCAGTATTTT. Translating gives CASSFRQGADTQYF.

V and J are TRBV4-3 and TRBJ2-1, with 8 bases that match TRBD1. CDR3 size: 15 residues. Germline assignment: CDR1 LGHNA and CDR2 YSLEER. Losses at the gene ends were 3 bases for V and 1 base for J; bases not matched to a gene: 2. The CDR3 sequence is CASSQNRGSYNEQFF. DNA for the CDR3: TGCGCCAGCAGCCAGAACAGGGGGTCCTACAATGAGCAGTTCTTC.